This TCR beta chain was retrieved from a study of identical twins. Broader study findings: Beta clonotypes that were abundant in cord blood contained fewer insertions, a pattern absent from memory repertoires.

Concerning this clonotype: Its antigen is undetermined.

V was trimmed by 2 bases and J by 9 bases, leaving 8 bases between them. This CDR3 has 11 amino acids. Germline loops: CDR1 DFQATT, CDR2 SNEGSKA (reference sequence). MiXCR, run by TCRdb on the 5' RACE reads, gives a single entry per CDR3 protein. The data show roughly 500,000 distinct CDR3 sequences, approximately 22% seen once. These data were also reused for a study on T cells expressing NK-cell markers.

The sample consisted of CD4+ T cells sorted from blood. The genes are TRBV20-1 and TRBJ2-1; D remains unclear. The clonotype was recovered from a woman under 30 in good health. CDR3 in DNA: TGCAGTGCTAGATCGGGTCCTGAGCAGTTCTTC. Translated: CSARSGPEQFF.